This T cell receptor (beta chain) was sequenced in a study of cytomegalovirus exposure and HLA in healthy donors. CDR3 length equals 14 residues. The J segment lost 6 bases and the V segment lost 8 bases, leaving 9 bases of the junction unmatched. Germline lookup yields CDR1 MNHNS and CDR2 SASEGT. 60 Vbeta and 13 Jbeta primers were used in PCR. TCRdb's copy holds only in-frame clones and misses some; the assay was immunoSEQ multiplex PCR. The table has 100,000 to 150,000 clones, 65% to 85% seen once. This clone was picked up one time. Its antigen is currently unknown. General study findings and limits: The availability of immune exposure information extended only to CMV serostatus.

The sequence was collected from a woman aged 18-35 years in good health and CMV-seronegative. This chain joins TRBV6-1 and TRBJ2-7; 11 bases map to TRBD2. Sequencing was done on a sample of PBMCs. The CDR3 reads CASHELAGEGEQYF. As DNA, the CDR3 is TGTGCCAGCCATGAACTAGCGGGAGAGGGCGAGCAGTACTTC.